This TCR beta chain was sequenced for a study of blood T cell repertoires in COVID-19. Some clones are missing from TCRdb's copy, which holds only in-frame ones; the method was immunoSEQ multiplex PCR. This table holds roughly 270,000 clones, approximately 78% found once. The V and J ends lost 1 base and 3 bases respectively, with 6 bases between them. Germline values: CDR1 SGHTA, CDR2 FQGNSA. The CDR3 length is 13 residues. As to this clone: This sample includes further DNA sequences coding for the same CDR3.

Living in about two dozen US areas, the participants were between roughly 18 and 90 years of age. Participant-reported clinical history was the basis for cohort assignment. Exposed volunteers were people who met a COVID-19 case within 2 weeks before study entry. Sequencing was performed on PBMCs or T cells enriched from blood (not recorded which). This TCR was sampled from a man aged 40-50 years who had been exposed to COVID-19. V is TRBV7-2 and J is TRBJ2-5, with D unclear. CDR3 coding DNA: TGTGCCAGCAGCTTAGGTCCAAAAGAGACCCAGTACTTC. This encodes CASSLGPKETQYF.